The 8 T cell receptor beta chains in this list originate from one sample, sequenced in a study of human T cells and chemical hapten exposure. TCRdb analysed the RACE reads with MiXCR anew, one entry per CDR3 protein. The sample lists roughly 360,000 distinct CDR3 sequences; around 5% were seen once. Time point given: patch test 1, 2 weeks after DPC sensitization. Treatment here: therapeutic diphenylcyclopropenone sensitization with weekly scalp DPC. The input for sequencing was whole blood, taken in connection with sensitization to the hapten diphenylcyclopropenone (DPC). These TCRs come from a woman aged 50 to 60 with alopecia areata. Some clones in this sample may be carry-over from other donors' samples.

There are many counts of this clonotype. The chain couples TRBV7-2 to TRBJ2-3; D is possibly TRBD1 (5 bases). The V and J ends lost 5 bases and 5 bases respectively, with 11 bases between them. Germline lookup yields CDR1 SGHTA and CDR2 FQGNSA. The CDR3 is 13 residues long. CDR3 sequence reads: CASSLYQGDTQYF. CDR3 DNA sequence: TGTGCCAGCAGCCTTTACCAGGGAGATACGCAGTATTTT.

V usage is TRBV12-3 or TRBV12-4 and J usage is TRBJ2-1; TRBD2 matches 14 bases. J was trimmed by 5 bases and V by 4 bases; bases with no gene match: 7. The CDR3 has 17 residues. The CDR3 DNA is TGTGCCAGCAGTTCTCGGACTAGCGGGGGGCCGAACAATGAGCAGTTCTTC. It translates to CASSSRTSGGPNNEQFF.

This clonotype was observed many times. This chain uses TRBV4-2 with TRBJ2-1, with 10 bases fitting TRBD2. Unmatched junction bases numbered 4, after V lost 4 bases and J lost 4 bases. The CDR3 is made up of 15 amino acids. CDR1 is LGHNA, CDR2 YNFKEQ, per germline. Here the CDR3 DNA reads TGTGCCAGCAGCCGCACTAGCGGGGAGTACAATGAGCAGTTCTTC. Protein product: CASSRTSGEYNEQFF.

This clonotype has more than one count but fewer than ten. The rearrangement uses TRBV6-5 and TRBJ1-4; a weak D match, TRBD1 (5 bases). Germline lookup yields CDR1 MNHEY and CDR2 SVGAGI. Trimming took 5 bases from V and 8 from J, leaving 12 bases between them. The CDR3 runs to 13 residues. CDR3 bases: TGTGCCAGCAGTGGGGGGACTCCCGAAAAACTGTTTTTT. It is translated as CASSGGTPEKLFF.

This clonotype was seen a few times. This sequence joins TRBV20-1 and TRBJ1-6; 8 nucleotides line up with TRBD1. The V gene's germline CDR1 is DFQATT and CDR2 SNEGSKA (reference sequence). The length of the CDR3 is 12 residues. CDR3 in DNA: TGCAGCCTTGGACAGGGAGAATCACCCCTCCACTTT. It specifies CSLGQGESPLHF.

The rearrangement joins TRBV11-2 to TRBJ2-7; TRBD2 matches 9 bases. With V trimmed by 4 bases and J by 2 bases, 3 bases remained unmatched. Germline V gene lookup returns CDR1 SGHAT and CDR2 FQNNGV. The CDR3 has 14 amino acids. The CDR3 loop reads CASSSTSGAYEQYF. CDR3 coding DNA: TGTGCCAGCAGCTCGACTAGCGGTGCCTACGAGCAGTACTTC.

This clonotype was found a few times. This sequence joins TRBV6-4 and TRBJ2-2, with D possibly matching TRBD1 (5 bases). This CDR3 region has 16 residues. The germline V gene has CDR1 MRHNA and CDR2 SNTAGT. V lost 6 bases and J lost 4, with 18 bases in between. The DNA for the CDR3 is TGTGCCAGCAGAATGGAGCAGGGATTATCCACCGGGGAGCTGTTTTTT. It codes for CASRMEQGLSTGELFF.

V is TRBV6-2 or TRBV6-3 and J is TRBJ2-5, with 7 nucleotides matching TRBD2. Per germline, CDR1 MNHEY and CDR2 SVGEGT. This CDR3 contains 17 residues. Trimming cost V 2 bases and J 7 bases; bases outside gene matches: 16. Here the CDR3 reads CASSYESPSGVGGTQYF. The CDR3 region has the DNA TGTGCCAGCAGTTACGAGAGCCCCAGCGGGGTCGGGGGGACCCAGTACTTC.